A single sample gave rise to the 26 T cell receptor beta chains below, sequenced in a study of response to subunit inactivated influenza vaccine. TCRdb used MiXCR to reprocess the RT-PCR reads, holding one entry per CDR3 protein. The sample records some 800,000 distinct CDR3 sequences, 21% being singletons. The sample here was PBMCs from blood, taken 5 days after vaccination. Receptors were obtained from a man aged 45-60 years who received an inactivated influenza vaccine.

The chain couples TRBV20-1 to TRBJ2-2, with D possibly TRBD1 on 6 matching bases. With 0 bases removed from V and 8 bases from J, the gap between germline ends came to 13 bases. Germline V lookup: CDR1 DFQATT, CDR2 SNEGSKA (reference sequence). CDR3 length: 14 residues. Here the CDR3 reads CSARESGVTGELFF. The CDR3 bases are TGCAGTGCTAGAGAGTCAGGGGTGACTGGGGAGCTGTTTTTT.

This clonotype was recorded only once. The rearrangement links TRBV12-3 or TRBV12-4 to TRBJ2-3, with no clear D. The CDR3 runs to 13 residues. The V gene lost 5 bases and the J gene lost 2 bases, with 8 bases spanning the gap. The CDR3 region is CASSLRHTDTQYF. The CDR3 DNA reads TGTGCCAGCAGTCTAAGGCACACAGATACGCAGTATTTT.

This sequence joins TRBV10-3 and TRBJ2-1; D remains ambiguous. CDR1 and CDR2 (germline): ENHRY, SYGVKD. V dropped 8 bases and J dropped 3 bases, with 5 bases sitting between them. This CDR3 is built from 11 residues. The CDR3 is CAISNYNEQFF. CDR3 in DNA: TGTGCCATCTCTAACTACAATGAGCAGTTCTTC.

This clonotype turned up a few times. The chain uses TRBV4-3 and TRBJ1-3, with 10 bases lining up with TRBD1. Trimming took 0 bases from V and 4 from J; bases not matched to a gene: 6. Per germline, CDR1 LGHNA and CDR2 YSLEER. The CDR3 is 17 amino acids. The CDR3 here is CASSQDRDRGYGNTIYF. The CDR3, as DNA: TGCGCCAGCAGCCAAGATCGGGACAGGGGTTACGGAAACACCATATATTTT.

Only a few counts were recorded for this clonotype. The chain combines TRBV15 with TRBJ1-6, with 7 positions matching TRBD1. CDR3 length: 13 amino acids. V dropped 6 bases and J dropped 7; count of bases not matched to a gene: 3. The germline gives CDR1 LNHNV, CDR2 YYDKDF (reference sequence). CDR3 protein: CATRGRGNSPLHF. CDR3 coding DNA: TGTGCCACCAGGGGCAGGGGGAATTCACCCCTCCACTTT.

Only a few counts were recorded for this clonotype. The chain recombines TRBV7-3 with TRBJ2-5; the match to TRBD1 covers 7 bases. CDR1 SGHTA and CDR2 FQGTGA come from the germline V gene. The J segment lost 5 bases and the V segment lost 2 bases, leaving 5 bases of the junction unmatched. The CDR3 loop spans 14 amino acids. The CDR3: CASSLAEQGETQYF. The CDR3, as DNA: TGTGCCAGCAGCTTAGCCGAACAGGGGGAGACCCAGTACTTC.

The rearrangement links TRBV20-1 to TRBJ2-5, with TRBD2 matching 12 bases. Germline assignment: CDR1 DFQATT and CDR2 SNEGSKA (reference sequence). CDR3 length: 16 amino acids. V lost 0 bases to trimming and J lost 6 bases; unmatched junction nucleotides: 8. The CDR3 region has the DNA TGCAGTGCTAGAGATCCAACGACTAGCGGGAGACAGACCCAGTACTTC. The encoded protein is CSARDPTTSGRQTQYF.

This clonotype turned up a few times. The rearrangement uses TRBV6-6 and TRBJ2-1; weak D call: TRBD2 (6 bases). The germline V gene has CDR1 MNHNY and CDR2 SVGAGI (reference sequence). With 0 bases removed from V and 9 bases from J, the gap between germline ends came to 9 bases. This CDR3 region has 13 residues. CDR3 nucleotide sequence: TGTGCCAGCAGTTACTCGGAGGGCCTTGAGCAGTTCTTC. It is translated as CASSYSEGLEQFF.

The V and J genes are TRBV5-4 and TRBJ2-7; 8 nucleotides align to TRBD1. CDR1 and CDR2 from the germline V gene are SGHNT and YYREEE (reference sequence). The CDR3 is 15 residues long. The trim removed 4 bases at V and 4 bases at J, leaving 10 bases unmatched. As DNA, the CDR3 is TGTGCCAGCAGCCCATACGCCGGGACAGGTTACGAGCAGTACTTC. Translated: CASSPYAGTGYEQYF.

This clonotype was observed a handful of times. The chain couples TRBV15 to TRBJ1-4, with D tentatively TRBD1 (6 bases). Germline V gives CDR1 LNHNV, CDR2 YYDKDF (reference sequence). Trimming removed 5 bases at V and 7 bases at J, with 17 bases between. This CDR3 contains 15 residues. The CDR3 loop is CATSRQVPFREKLFF. CDR3 in DNA: TGTGCCACCAGCCGACAGGTACCCTTTCGTGAAAAACTGTTTTTT.

To note about this clonotype: This may stem from a read error, because a much larger clone lies one nucleotide away. This sequence joins TRBV10-3 and TRBJ2-2; D unclear. The CDR3 runs 16 residues. V lost 4 bases to trimming and J lost 0 bases, with 12 bases between them. Looked up from germline, CDR1 is ENHRY and CDR2 is SYGVKD. For the CDR3, the DNA is TGTGCCATCAGTGTACTACATGGCTCGAACACCGGGGAGCTGTTTTTT. Translation gives CAISVLHGSNTGELFF.

This chain connects TRBV4-2 to TRBJ2-1, with 7 nucleotides matching TRBD2. There are 15 residues in the CDR3. V gave up 4 bases and J gave up 7 bases; unmatched junction bases: 10. CDR1 LGHNA and CDR2 YNFKEQ come from the germline V gene. This chain's CDR3 is CASSRGGGSANEQFF. In DNA form, the CDR3 reads TGTGCCAGCAGCCGAGGTGGCGGGAGTGCAAATGAGCAGTTCTTC.

The J gene is TRBJ1-2, the V gene TRBV20-1; D gene ambiguous. CDR1 and CDR2 (germline): DFQATT, SNEGSKA (reference sequence). Trimming stripped 3 bases from V and 4 bases from J, with 12 bases between. The CDR3 is made up of 13 amino acids. The CDR3 sequence is CSASHPGFYGYTF. The CDR3 DNA sequence: TGCAGTGCTAGTCATCCGGGGTTCTATGGCTACACCTTC.

This clonotype has a handful of counts. The chain uses TRBV9 and TRBJ2-7, with D tentatively TRBD1 or TRBD2 (6 bases each). From germline, CDR1 is SGDLS and CDR2 YYNGEE. V was cut by 4 bases and J by 7 bases, with 9 bases left in between. The CDR3 spans 11 residues. The CDR3 region is CASSRGREQYF. For the CDR3, the DNA is TGTGCCAGCAGCCGGGGGCGGGAGCAGTACTTC.

The chain links TRBV15 to TRBJ2-5, with 10 positions matching TRBD1. The CDR3 has 15 residues. The germline V gene encodes CDR1 LNHNV and CDR2 YYDKDF (reference sequence). Unmatched junction bases numbered 1, after V lost 3 bases and J lost 0 bases. The CDR3 nucleotides read TGTGCCACCAGCAGGGACAGGGGGTACCAAGAGACCCAGTACTTC. Its translation: CATSRDRGYQETQYF.

The chain combines TRBV12-3 or TRBV12-4 with TRBJ1-1, with 11 bases identical to TRBD1. This CDR3 is 16 amino acids long. V was clipped by 6 bases and J by 5 bases; unmatched bases: 11. CDR3 nucleotide sequence: TGTGCCAGCAGCAAATTCACCGGGACAGGGGGTACTGAAGCTTTCTTT. Translation gives CASSKFTGTGGTEAFF.

This clonotype was seen repeatedly, ten times or more. This chain uses TRBV20-1 with TRBJ1-1; 9 nucleotides match TRBD1. The CDR3 has 15 amino acids. V lost 3 bases to trimming and J lost 5 bases; unmatched junction nucleotides: 10. CDR1 and CDR2 from the germline V gene are DFQATT and SNEGSKA (reference sequence). The CDR3 DNA reads TGCAGTGCTAGTCAAACCTCCGGGACAGGGACTGAAGCTTTCTTT. Translating gives CSASQTSGTGTEAFF.

This clonotype was picked up a small number of times. The chain uses TRBV20-1 and TRBJ2-7, with D perhaps TRBD2 (6 bases). V lost 0 bases and J 9 bases, leaving 18 bases between the germline ends. Germline CDR1 reads DFQATT; CDR2 reads SNEGSKA (reference sequence). The CDR3 has 14 residues. This CDR3 is CSARDRIGGPVQYF. The CDR3 coding sequence is TGCAGTGCTAGAGATCGGATCGGGGGTCCCGTGCAGTACTTC.

The J gene is TRBJ2-3, the V gene TRBV12-5; D might be TRBD1 (5 bases). Germline CDR1 and CDR2: LGHNT and FRNRAP. The CDR3 loop spans 14 amino acids. Trimming left V 6 bases short and J 1 base short, with 11 bases between. The CDR3 reads CASGERTRTDTQYF. The CDR3 DNA follows: TGTGCTAGTGGCGAAAGGACACGCACAGATACGCAGTATTTT.

As for this clonotype: An end of the junction differs from the germline gene, which may be a read error. This sequence joins TRBV6-2 or TRBV6-3 and TRBJ2-5; 10 nucleotides match TRBD2. The CDR3 covers 11 residues. The germline CDR1 and CDR2 sequences are MNHEY and SVGEGT. CDR3 nucleotide sequence: TGTGCCAGCAGCGTAGGGACTAGCGCCAACTTC. Its translation is CASSVGTSANF.

The chain is built from TRBV6-2 or TRBV6-3 and TRBJ1-5; a weak D match, TRBD1 (5 bases). The CDR3 sequence is 14 residues long. Trimming took 4 bases from V and 6 from J, leaving 13 bases between them. In germline, CDR1 is MNHEY, CDR2 SVGEGT. Here the CDR3 reads CASSLTAAGQPQHF. In DNA form, the CDR3 reads TGTGCCAGCAGTTTGACAGCGGCAGGTCAGCCCCAGCATTTT.

The gene calls are TRBV11-1 and TRBJ2-1; 10 bases map to TRBD2. The CDR3 totals 18 residues. CDR1 SGHAT and CDR2 FQDESV come from the germline V gene (reference sequence). The V and J ends lost 5 bases and 4 bases, in that order; junction bases with no gene match: 14. DNA of the CDR3: TGTGCCAGCAGCACCCGGCCCTTAACTAGCGGGGTTTACAATGAGCAGTTCTTC. It is translated as CASSTRPLTSGVYNEQFF.

The chain links TRBV28 to TRBJ2-1; either TRBD1 or TRBD2 may fit D (6 bases each). CDR1 is MDHEN and CDR2 is SYDVKM in the germline V gene. Trimming pared 6 bases from V and 9 bases from J, leaving 24 bases between. The CDR3 runs to 16 residues. The CDR3 region has the DNA TGTGCCAGCAGCTCCTCCGGACAGTCCCTCGGGGGTGAGCAGTTCTTC. Amino acids: CASSSSGQSLGGEQFF.

The genes are TRBV21-1 and TRBJ2-3; TRBD1, as called in the table, went unchecked against the DNA. TRBV21-1 is listed as a pseudogene. There are 16 residues in the CDR3. The CDR3 loop reads CASSNSGTPSTDTQYF. The CDR3 DNA is TGTGCCAGCAGCAATTCGGGGACACCGAGCACAGATACGCAGTATTTT.

This clonotype was seen more than once but under ten times. The CDR3 DNA follows: TGTGCCACCAGCAGAGTACACCAAGAGACCCAGTACTTC. This encodes CATSRVHQETQYF. The V gene is TRBV15, the J gene TRBJ2-5; the D is unclear. V shed 1 base and J shed 0 bases, with 3 bases lying between them. Germline lookup yields CDR1 LNHNV and CDR2 YYDKDF (reference sequence). The CDR3 contains 13 residues.

The V gene is TRBV6-1, the J gene TRBJ2-2; 10 bases are shared with TRBD1. The junction had 11 bases not matched to a gene; V was cut back by 8 bases and J by 5 bases. The germline V gene has CDR1 MNHNS and CDR2 SASEGT. The CDR3 length is 16 residues. The CDR3 region has the DNA TGTGCCAGCTCGGACAGGGGGTTCCTGAGGACCGGGGAGCTGTTTTTT. Its translation: CASSDRGFLRTGELFF.